Sequencing of this T cell receptor (beta chain) was carried out in a study of T cell clones after liver transplantation. Study details: Standard immunosuppression, with no induction, continued until 12-24 months after transplant. Notes on the study in general: Migration into the graft, not deletion, may explain lost graft donor-reactive T cells.

CD3+CD4+ and CD3+CD8+ cells were FACS-sorted from thawed unstimulated PBMCs. As concerns this clone: Its antigen is not known.

Germline V gene sequence: CDR1 SGDLS, CDR2 YYNGEE. The V gene end was trimmed by 3 bases and the J gene end by 10 bases; junction bases not matched to a gene: 10. The CDR3 is 15 residues long. Sequenced by immunoSEQ multiplex PCR; TCRdb stores in-frame clones only, minus some. Of about 20,000 clones listed, around 89% are singletons. This chain links TRBV9 with TRBJ2-1; 10 nucleotides match TRBD1. This sequence was found in a human patient who received a liver transplant. Some T cells may arise from the graft donor. The sample here was CD8+ T cells from blood, taken 46 months after liver transplant. CDR3 amino acids: CASSGRDRGIEEQFF. For the CDR3, the DNA is TGTGCCAGCAGCGGCCGGGACAGGGGCATTGAGGAGCAGTTCTTC.